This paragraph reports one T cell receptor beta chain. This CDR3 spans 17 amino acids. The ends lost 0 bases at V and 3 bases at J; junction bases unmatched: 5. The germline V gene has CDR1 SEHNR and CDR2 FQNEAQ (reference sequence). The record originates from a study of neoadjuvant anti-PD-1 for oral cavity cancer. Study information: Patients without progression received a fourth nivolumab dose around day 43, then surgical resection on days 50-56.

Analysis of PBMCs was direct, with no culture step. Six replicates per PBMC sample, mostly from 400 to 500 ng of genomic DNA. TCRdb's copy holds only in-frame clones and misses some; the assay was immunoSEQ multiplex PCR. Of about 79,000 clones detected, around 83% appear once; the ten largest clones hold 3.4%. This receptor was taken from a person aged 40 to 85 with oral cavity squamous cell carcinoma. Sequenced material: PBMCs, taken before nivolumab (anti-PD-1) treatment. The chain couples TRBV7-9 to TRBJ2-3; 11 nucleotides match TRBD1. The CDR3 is CASSLAPWDRGTDTQYF. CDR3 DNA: TGTGCCAGCAGCTTAGCGCCCTGGGACAGGGGGACAGATACGCAGTATTTT.